This T cell receptor (beta chain) was recovered during a study of T cell repertoires in cytomegalovirus infection. Whole-study context: CMV infection and matching HLA type were both indicated by public TCR beta signatures.

Study results and limitations: Dominating the ex vivo response were HLA-C-restricted CMV-specific TCR beta clonotypes. Identification of carriers of CMV plus the relevant HLA was achieved through cumulative public TCR beta family frequency.

TCRdb re-derived calls from the reads in MiXCR, one entry per CDR3 protein. This repertoire shows about 400,000 distinct CDR3 sequences, roughly 18% found once; its top ten account for 8.7%. Only a few counts were recorded for this clonotype. Its cognate antigen is unknown. This CDR3 has 14 residues. V lost 4 bases, J lost 5 bases, and 13 bases lay in between. Per germline, CDR1 LNHNV and CDR2 YYDKDF (reference sequence). The chain uses TRBV15 and TRBJ2-3; possible D gene TRBD1, 6 bases. The clonotype originates from a human donor in good health (CMV status not recorded). Some clones in this sample may be carry-over from other donors' samples. The sample taken for sequencing was PBMCs. This CDR3 is CATSTGTTVDTQYF. DNA for the CDR3: TGTGCCACCAGCACCGGGACAACCGTAGATACGCAGTATTTT.